Shown below are 8 T cell receptor beta chains from a single sample sequenced in a study of cytomegalovirus exposure and HLA in healthy donors. 13 Jbeta primers and 60 Vbeta primers were used for the PCR. TCRdb's copy holds only in-frame clones and misses some; the assay was immunoSEQ multiplex PCR. The table lists over 150,000 clones, under 90% of them singletons, with 4% to 5.5% in the top ten. Specimen: PBMCs. Source of these receptors: a man aged 25 to 45 in good health and CMV-seronegative.

The V gene is TRBV23-1, the J gene TRBJ1-2, with D perhaps matching TRBD1 (5 bases). TRBV23-1 is identified as an open reading frame with a role that is uncertain. Trimming left V 0 bases short and J 8 bases short, with 13 bases between. The length of the CDR3 is 14 residues. This CDR3 is CASSQSTRGDGYTF. In nucleotides, the CDR3 is TGCGCCAGCAGTCAATCGACGCGGGGGGACGGCTACACCTTC.

The chain has TRBV28 and TRBJ1-2; 8 bases map to TRBD1. With V trimmed by 5 bases and J by 0 bases, 2 bases remained unmatched. The CDR3 totals 14 residues. Germline V gene sequence: CDR1 MDHEN, CDR2 SYDVKM. This CDR3 is CASSMTGANYGYTF. DNA for the CDR3: TGTGCCAGCAGTATGACAGGGGCTAACTATGGCTACACCTTC.

The V call is TRBV6-4, the J call TRBJ2-3; 12 bases align to TRBD2. CDR1 and CDR2 (germline): MRHNA, SNTAGT. The CDR3 loop spans 16 amino acids. Trimming cost V 0 bases and J 3 bases; bases outside gene matches: 1. The CDR3 coding sequence is TGTGCCAGCAGTGACTCCGGGACTAGCGGGACAGATACGCAGTATTTT. It is translated as CASSDSGTSGTDTQYF.

The chain recombines TRBV11-2 with TRBJ2-7; D not certain. This CDR3 spans 14 amino acids. The germline CDR1 and CDR2 sequences are SGHAT and FQNNGV. V gave up 1 base and J gave up 2 bases, with 9 bases separating them. CDR3 residues: CASSLGGSPYEQYF. The CDR3 DNA follows: TGTGCCAGCAGCTTAGGAGGTTCCCCCTACGAGCAGTACTTC.

This clone came up once. The gene calls are TRBV9 and TRBJ2-3; TRBD2 matches 8 bases. This CDR3 spans 16 amino acids. The V gene end was trimmed by 1 base and the J gene end by 2 bases; junction bases not matched to a gene: 6. The germline CDR1 and CDR2 sequences are SGDLS and YYNGEE. CDR3 nucleotide sequence: TGTGCCAGCAGCGTAACGACTAGCGCTAACACAGATACGCAGTATTTT. Translated, it gives CASSVTTSANTDTQYF.

On this clone: At one end the junction does not follow the germline gene, possibly because of a read error. The chain joins TRBV6-5 to TRBJ2-5; 8 nucleotides align to TRBD2. The germline V gene has CDR1 MNHEY and CDR2 SVGAGI. The CDR3 contains 13 residues. The CDR3 coding sequence is TGTGCCAGCAGTTACTTGGGACTAGAGGCCCAGTACTTC. Protein: CASSYLGLEAQYF.

The rearrangement links TRBV29-1 to TRBJ2-2; 7 bases line up with TRBD2. Germline values: CDR1 SQVTM, CDR2 ANQGSEA. V lost 2 bases, J lost 2 bases, and 5 bases stayed unmatched. This CDR3 is 15 amino acids long. In DNA form, the CDR3 reads TGCAGCGTTGAAAACCGGGAGGCCAACACCGGGGAGCTGTTTTTT. This codes for CSVENREANTGELFF.

The chain joins TRBV18 to TRBJ1-1; a possible D gene is TRBD1 (5 bases). V was pared by 4 bases and J by 7 bases, with 10 bases between. This CDR3 spans 12 amino acids. CDR1 and CDR2 from the germline V gene are KGHSH and LQKENI. CDR3 sequence (DNA): TGTGCCAGCTCACTCAGGCAGGGTGAAGCTTTCTTT. Protein product: CASSLRQGEAFF.